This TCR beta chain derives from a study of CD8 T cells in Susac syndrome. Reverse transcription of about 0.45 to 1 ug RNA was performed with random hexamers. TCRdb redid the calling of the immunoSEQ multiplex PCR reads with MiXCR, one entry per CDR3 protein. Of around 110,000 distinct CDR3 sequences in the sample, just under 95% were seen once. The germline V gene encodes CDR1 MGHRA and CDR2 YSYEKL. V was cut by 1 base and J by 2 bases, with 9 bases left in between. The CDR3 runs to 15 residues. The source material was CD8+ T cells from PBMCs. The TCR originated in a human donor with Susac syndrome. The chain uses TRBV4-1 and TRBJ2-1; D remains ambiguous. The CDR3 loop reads CASSQVPGPYNEQFF. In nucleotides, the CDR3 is TGCGCCAGCAGCCAAGTTCCGGGCCCCTACAATGAGCAGTTCTTC.